The source of this TCR beta chain is a study of cytomegalovirus exposure and HLA in healthy donors. While the first cohort had over 650 subjects, the donors belonged to the separate validation cohort of about 120 subjects. About this clone: Antigen: not known.

Study-level points and caveats: In a later analysis, first-cohort TCR clusters were found to tend to co-occur in the approximately 120 validation repertoires. The CMV antigen specificity of a few CMV-associated chains was confirmed through in vitro analysis.

The CDR3 is 14 amino acids. The V gene's germline CDR1 is SGHTA and CDR2 FQGTGA. With 5 bases clipped from V and 6 bases from J, the junction kept 5 bases outside the gene matches. Assay: immunoSEQ multiplex PCR; the TCRdb copy retains only in-frame clones and omits some. Of 150,000 to 180,000 clones detected, 86% appear once; the ten largest clones hold 2% to 2.5%. The specimen was PBMCs. This clonotype was sampled from a human donor in good health. The V and J genes are TRBV7-3 and TRBJ2-2, with TRBD1 identical over 8 bases. The CDR3 reads CASSTDRVAGELFF. In DNA form, the CDR3 reads TGTGCCAGCAGCACGGACAGGGTGGCCGGGGAGCTGTTTTTT.